This TCR beta chain comes out of a study of molecular identifiers for immune sequencing clone quantification. V was clipped by 5 bases and J by 4 bases; unmatched bases: 12. The CDR3 loop spans 16 amino acids. Germline-derived CDR1 and CDR2 are MNHEY and SMNVEV (reference sequence). TCRdb reprocessed the PCR reads via MiXCR and lists one record per CDR3 protein. The sample yields roughly 300,000 distinct CDR3 sequences, about 22% seen once. This receptor was obtained from a human donor in good health. Some libraries in this study had Jurkat cell RNA spiked in. The sequencing sample was made of naive CD8+ T cells from blood, with Jurkat cell RNA spiked in. The subset denotes: FACS-sorted CD8+CD4-CCR7+CD45RA+ naive T cells. This chain connects TRBV27 to TRBJ2-5; 8 bases map to TRBD1. The CDR3 here is CASSRLSTGGTETQYF. The CDR3 DNA sequence: TGTGCCAGCAGTAGATTATCCACAGGGGGTACAGAGACCCAGTACTTC.